Each of the 26 T cell receptor beta chains below was sequenced from the same sample in a study of technical replicates of blood from several donors. TCRdb keeps only in-frame clones here, not all; method: immunoSEQ multiplex PCR. This table has tens of thousands of clones, roughly 86% appearing once. Sequenced input: PBMCs. The receptors stem from a human donor in good health. Some clones in this sample may be carry-over from other donors' samples.

The J gene is TRBJ2-6, the V gene TRBV23-1; TRBD1 aligns across 8 bases. TRBV23-1 is assigned to the ORF class and has an uncertain function. Unmatched junction bases numbered 4, after V lost 0 bases and J lost 3 bases. CDR3 size: 17 residues. CDR3 DNA sequence: TGCGCCAGCAGTCAATCGGACAGGGTTTTTGGGGCCAACGTCCTGACTTTC. Its translation is CASSQSDRVFGANVLTF.

The gene calls are TRBV4-3 and TRBJ2-1; 10 positions agree with TRBD1. The CDR3 is 15 residues long. Germline V CDR1 and CDR2: LGHNA, YSLEER. The V gene end was trimmed by 1 base and the J gene end by 8 bases; junction bases not matched to a gene: 5. CDR3 amino acids: CASSQAWDRGDEQFF. Written as DNA, the CDR3 is TGCGCCAGCAGCCAAGCTTGGGACAGGGGCGATGAGCAGTTCTTC.

The J gene is TRBJ2-5, the V gene TRBV19; TRBD2 aligns across 12 bases. The ends lost 10 bases at V and 2 bases at J; junction bases unmatched: 8. Germline CDR1 is LNHDA and CDR2 is SQIVND (reference sequence). This CDR3 has 15 residues. CDR3 in DNA: TGTGCCACCAAGACTAGCGGGGGCTTACAAGAGACCCAGTACTTC. Its translation is CATKTSGGLQETQYF.

This clone was counted once. The chain has TRBV6-1 and TRBJ2-2, with 11 bases that match TRBD2. The length of the CDR3 is 14 residues. The V and J ends lost 8 bases and 6 bases, in that order; junction bases with no gene match: 5. Germline V gene data show CDR1 as MNHNS and CDR2 as SASEGT. The CDR3 DNA follows: TGTGCCAGCGCCCGACTAGCGGGATCCGGGGAGCTGTTTTTT. Translation: CASARLAGSGELFF.

The chain recombines TRBV7-2 with TRBJ1-2, with D perhaps TRBD1 (6 bases). Germline CDR1 and CDR2: SGHTA and FQGNSA. This CDR3 region has 16 residues. Trimming cost V 5 bases and J 0 bases, with 16 bases left between them. DNA of the CDR3: TGTGCCAGCAGCCTAACCAAGGGGGGGACTAACTATGGCTACACCTTC. It codes for CASSLTKGGTNYGYTF.

This clone was detected only once. The chain links TRBV7-3 to TRBJ1-1; D possibly corresponds to TRBD1 (5 bases). Germline V gene data show CDR1 as SGHTA and CDR2 as FQGTGA. V lost 4 bases and J 6 bases, leaving 12 bases between the germline ends. The CDR3 extends over 13 amino acids. In DNA, the CDR3 is TGTGCCAGCAGCTATGTGGGGGGTTCTGAAGCTTTCTTT. As protein: CASSYVGGSEAFF.

The CDR3 here is CASSVRQGAVTEAFF. The CDR3 DNA reads as TGTGCCAGCAGCGTGAGACAGGGGGCGGTCACTGAAGCTTTCTTT. The chain uses TRBV7-2 and TRBJ1-1; 10 nucleotides align to TRBD1. This CDR3 spans 15 amino acids. J was trimmed by 4 bases and V by 5 bases; bases with no gene match: 7. Germline CDR1 SGHTA, CDR2 FQGNSA.

This chain connects TRBV21-1 to TRBJ1-2; the table's TRBD1 call for D was not verified on the DNA. TRBV21-1 is given as a pseudogene. This CDR3 is 17 amino acids long. The CDR3 bases are TGTGCCAGCAGCTCCAGGGACACTGGCCATAATAACTATGGCTACACCTTC. Its protein product is CASSSRDTGHNNYGYTF.

CDR3 amino acids: CASSHGGGTEAFF. CDR3 DNA sequence: TGCGCCAGCAGCCATGGGGGGGGCACTGAAGCTTTCTTT. The V and J genes are TRBV4-3 and TRBJ1-1; the D gene is possibly TRBD1 (5 bases). This CDR3 spans 13 amino acids. Germline V gene lookup returns CDR1 LGHNA and CDR2 YSLEER. V was cut by 3 bases and J by 4 bases, with 9 bases left in between.

CDR3 nucleotides: TGTGCCAGCAGTGAATTCACTAGCGGGAACACCGGGGAGCTGTTTTTT. Residues: CASSEFTSGNTGELFF. The chain uses TRBV2 and TRBJ2-2, with 8 positions matching TRBD2. Trimming at V came to 2 bases and at J to 1 base, leaving 3 bases not matched to a gene. This CDR3 comprises 16 residues. Germline lookup yields CDR1 SNHLY and CDR2 FYNNEI.

The J gene is TRBJ2-3, the V gene TRBV5-4, with TRBD2 matching over 12 bases. Losses at the gene ends were 4 bases for V and 5 bases for J; bases not matched to a gene: 5. Germline values: CDR1 SGHNT, CDR2 YYREEE (reference sequence). The length of the CDR3 is 15 residues. The CDR3 region is CASSLAGGPGDTQYF. The CDR3 bases are TGTGCCAGCAGCCTAGCGGGAGGGCCTGGAGATACGCAGTATTTT.

The rearrangement links TRBV6-6 to TRBJ2-7; 11 nucleotides align to TRBD2. The CDR3 runs to 16 residues. CDR1 is MNHNY, CDR2 SVGAGI, per germline (reference sequence). V lost 3 bases and J lost 2; bases outside the gene matches: 6. CDR3 sequence (DNA): TGTGCCAGCAGTTATGCCGGGACTAGCGGAGCCTACGAGCAGTACTTC. This encodes CASSYAGTSGAYEQYF.

The chain employs TRBV7-6 and TRBJ2-2; TRBD2 agrees at 11 bases. Trimming cost V 4 bases and J 6 bases; bases outside gene matches: 16. This CDR3 comprises 19 residues. Germline assignment: CDR1 SGHVS and CDR2 FNYEAQ. The CDR3 protein is CASSSLMVAGGPSSGELFF. The CDR3, as DNA: TGTGCCAGCAGCTCCCTTATGGTAGCGGGAGGGCCAAGTTCCGGGGAGCTGTTTTTT.

V and J are TRBV7-9 and TRBJ1-1, with D uncertain. The germline gives CDR1 SEHNR, CDR2 FQNEAQ (reference sequence). Deletions cut 6 bases from V and 4 bases from J, with 18 bases between. This CDR3 is built from 15 residues. The DNA for the CDR3 is TGTGCCAGCAGGAGGGCTGGCAGAGGTGGCACTGAAGCTTTCTTT. Protein sequence: CASRRAGRGGTEAFF.

V usage is TRBV7-2 and J usage is TRBJ2-1; D gene ambiguous. V was shortened by 3 bases and J by 8 bases, with 8 bases between the two germline ends. The CDR3 is 12 amino acids. Germline CDR1 is SGHTA and CDR2 is FQGNSA. The CDR3 loop is CASSFTRDEQFF. Written as DNA, the CDR3 is TGTGCCAGCAGCTTTACGCGCGATGAGCAGTTCTTC.

This sequence joins TRBV5-8 and TRBJ2-3, with TRBD2 matching 8 bases. The CDR3 is made up of 14 amino acids. Per germline, CDR1 SGHTS and CDR2 YDEGEE. Losses at the gene ends were 6 bases for V and 2 bases for J; bases not matched to a gene: 5. CDR3 coding DNA: TGTGCCAGCACCCCGGGAGGGGACACAGATACGCAGTATTTT. This encodes CASTPGGDTDTQYF.

The rearrangement uses TRBV5-4 and TRBJ2-1; 11 nucleotides align to TRBD2. Germline V CDR1 and CDR2: SGHNT, YYREEE (reference sequence). This CDR3 comprises 14 residues. Trimming at V came to 5 bases and at J to 9 bases, leaving 7 bases not matched to a gene. CDR3 sequence: CASSPTSGRSEQFF. The CDR3 DNA reads as TGTGCCAGCAGTCCTACTAGCGGGAGAAGTGAGCAGTTCTTC.

The chain uses TRBV2 and TRBJ2-5, with TRBD2 identical over 7 bases. CDR1 SNHLY and CDR2 FYNNEI come from the germline V gene. The CDR3 length is 16 residues. Germline trimming cut 2 bases from V and 4 bases from J; bases unmatched to any gene: 10. CDR3 in amino acids: CASSELKASGPETQYF. CDR3 coding DNA: TGTGCCAGCAGTGAACTTAAGGCTAGCGGACCAGAGACCCAGTACTTC. The whole variable domain, remainder taken from reference TRBV2 and TRBJ2-5, is EPEVTQTPSHQVTQMGQEVILRCVPISNHLYFYWYRQILGQKVEFLVSFYNNEISEKSEIFDDQFSVERPDGSNFTLKIRSTKLEDSAMYFCASSELKASGPETQYFGPGTRLLVL.

V is TRBV18 and J is TRBJ1-1, with 7 bases aligning to TRBD1. The CDR3 has 15 residues. The germline V gene has CDR1 KGHSH and CDR2 LQKENI. With 1 base clipped from V and 6 bases from J, the junction kept 8 bases outside the gene matches. CDR3 nucleotides: TGTGCCAGCTCACCACAATCACAGGGGCGGGCTGAAGCTTTCTTT. Its protein product is CASSPQSQGRAEAFF. The whole variable domain, filled in from reference TRBV18 and TRBJ1-1, reads NAGVMQNPRHLVRRRGQEARLRCSPMKGHSHVYWYRQLPEEGLKFMVYLQKENIIDESGMPKERFSAEFPKEGPSILRIQQVVRGDSAAYFCASSPQSQGRAEAFFGQGTRLTVV.

This chain uses TRBV25-1 with TRBJ2-3, with 10 nucleotides matching TRBD2. V lost 3 bases, J lost 5 bases, and 5 bases stayed unmatched. CDR3 length: 15 residues. CDR1 and CDR2 (germline): MGHDK, SYGVNS. The CDR3 DNA follows: TGTGCCAGCAGTGACCTAGCGGGGGCGGGAGATACGCAGTATTTT. This sequence encodes CASSDLAGAGDTQYF.

The gene calls are TRBV5-6 and TRBJ2-5; 7 bases are shared with TRBD2. The CDR3 is made up of 14 amino acids. Germline V lookup: CDR1 SGHDT, CDR2 YYEEEE. The V and J ends lost 0 bases and 2 bases, in that order; junction bases with no gene match: 1. CDR3 nucleotides: TGTGCCAGCAGCTTGGAAGCGGGGCAAGAGACCCAGTACTTC. As protein: CASSLEAGQETQYF.

The chain couples TRBV11-3 to TRBJ2-3; D perhaps matches TRBD2 (6 bases). This CDR3 region has 14 residues. Germline V gene lookup returns CDR1 SGHNT and CDR2 YENEEA. The V end was cut by 5 bases, the J end by 2 bases, with 11 bases between. Written as DNA, the CDR3 is TGTGCCAGCAGCCCCCGGGGGACCACAGATACGCAGTATTTT. Encoded protein: CASSPRGTTDTQYF.

V is TRBV7-3 and J is TRBJ2-3; 10 nucleotides line up with TRBD2. Germline V CDR1 and CDR2: SGHTA, FQGTGA. Trimming cost V 5 bases and J 11 bases; bases outside gene matches: 7. The CDR3 contains 13 residues. In nucleotides, the CDR3 is TGTGCCAGCAGCGCACAACTAGCGGGGTGGCAGTATTTT. Translation: CASSAQLAGWQYF.

This clone came up a few times. The V and J genes are TRBV6-5 and TRBJ1-6; a possible D gene is TRBD1 (6 bases). This CDR3 contains 15 residues. Germline V gene sequence: CDR1 MNHEY, CDR2 SVGAGI. V was trimmed by 6 bases and J by 5 bases, leaving 14 bases between them. DNA for the CDR3: TGTGCCAGCAGCCCGGACAGAGCAGATAATTCACCCCTCCACTTT. Residues: CASSPDRADNSPLHF.

This clone was detected only a few times. V gene TRBV18 combines with J gene TRBJ1-1; D call uncertain. The CDR3 covers 14 residues. The germline V and J ends were trimmed by 3 bases and 4 bases, with 12 bases remaining between them. In germline, CDR1 is KGHSH, CDR2 LQKENI. The CDR3 coding sequence is TGTGCCAGCTCACCCAAGGAGGGCAGCACTGAAGCTTTCTTT. Residues: CASSPKEGSTEAFF.

V usage is TRBV4-1 and J usage is TRBJ2-1; D remains unclear. Trimming cost V 1 base and J 0 bases, with 13 bases left between them. CDR1 is MGHRA and CDR2 is YSYEKL in the germline V gene. The length of the CDR3 is 17 residues. CDR3 in DNA: TGCGCCAGCAGCCAAGTGGCCGGGTCCCCCTCCTACAATGAGCAGTTCTTC. It is translated as CASSQVAGSPSYNEQFF.